Below are 14 T cell receptor beta chains sequenced from a single sample in a study of somatic mutations in cytotoxic T cells in rheumatoid arthritis (dated by TCRdb to about 2017). Receptor amplification or capture employed the immunoSEQ multiplex PCR assay. TCRdb retrieved this table from immuneACCESS and kept in-frame rearrangements only. Not all clones are present; in checked studies, unresolved V genes account for under half, and no reason is known for the remainder. The sample records under 20,000 clones, less than 90% of which are singletons. The ten top clones hold roughly 15% of the sample. The sample taken for sequencing was CD8+ T cells sorted from blood. The receptors shown here come from a man aged 35 to 55 in good health.

This chain uses TRBV28 with TRBJ2-3; TRBD2 agrees at 7 bases. Germline assignment: CDR1 MDHEN and CDR2 SYDVKM. Losses at the gene ends were 2 bases for V and 3 bases for J; bases not matched to a gene: 5. This CDR3 contains 15 residues. CDR3 loop: CASSLLREVTDTQYF. The CDR3 DNA reads TGTGCCAGCAGTTTACTCCGGGAGGTTACAGATACGCAGTATTTT.

The chain combines TRBV7-9 with TRBJ2-5; D possibly corresponds to TRBD1 (5 bases). Near its end, the DNA agrees better with TRBJ2-7, so the J call may be wrong. The CDR3 contains 16 residues. The V gene's germline CDR1 is SEHNR and CDR2 FQNEAQ (reference sequence). CDR3 protein: CASSQGWGPFAYEQYF. DNA of the CDR3: TGTGCCAGCAGTCAAGGATGGGGCCCTTTTGCCTACGAGCAGTACTTC.

The chain has TRBV6-1 and TRBJ2-3, with 7 bases identical to TRBD2. V lost 3 bases to trimming and J lost 6 bases; unmatched junction nucleotides: 9. Germline CDR1 MNHNS, CDR2 SASEGT. This CDR3 region has 15 residues. The CDR3 region has the DNA TGTGCCAGCAGTGAGTCAGGACTAGTGGCGGATACGCAGTATTTT. Amino acid sequence: CASSESGLVADTQYF.

This clone turned up a few times. The V gene is TRBV4-1, the J gene TRBJ2-2, with TRBD2 matching over 13 bases. V lost 0 bases and J lost 9; bases outside the gene matches: 13. CDR1 MGHRA and CDR2 YSYEKL come from the germline V gene. The CDR3 is 19 amino acids. The CDR3 is CASSQDIPGTSGMTRELFF. DNA for the CDR3: TGCGCCAGCAGCCAAGATATTCCCGGGACTAGCGGGATGACCCGGGAGCTGTTTTTT.

There are a few counts of this clone. The chain combines TRBV27 with TRBJ2-2, with 7 nucleotides matching TRBD1. This CDR3 is 15 amino acids long. J was trimmed by 4 bases and V by 0 bases; bases with no gene match: 2. CDR1 is MNHEY and CDR2 is SMNVEV in the germline V gene (reference sequence). The CDR3 DNA sequence: TGTGCCAGCAGTTTATCAGGGGGCCTCACCGGGGAGCTGTTTTTT. Protein product: CASSLSGGLTGELFF.

This chain links TRBV5-8 with TRBJ2-7, with D perhaps TRBD2 (6 bases). Trimming shortened V by 3 bases and J by 3 bases, and 13 bases separated the two germline ends. From germline, CDR1 is SGHTS and CDR2 YDEGEE. This CDR3 is built from 14 residues. Here the CDR3 DNA reads TGTGCCAGCAGCTGGGACGGGGGTTTCTACGAGCAGTACTTC. Its translation is CASSWDGGFYEQYF. Combining the CDR3 with reference TRBV5-8 and TRBJ2-7 gives the whole variable domain EAGVTQSPTHLIKTRGQQATLRCSPISGHTSVYWYQQALGLGLQFLLWYDEGEERNRGNFPPRFSGRQFPNYSSELNVNALELEDSALYLCASSWDGGFYEQYFGPGTRLTVT.

The V call is TRBV7-9, the J call TRBJ1-4; 9 bases fit TRBD1. The CDR3 runs to 16 residues. Germline V gives CDR1 SEHNR, CDR2 FQNEAQ (reference sequence). Trimming cost V 5 bases and J 8 bases; bases outside gene matches: 12. CDR3 in DNA: TGTGCCAGCAGCGCGGCCCCGGGACAGGGAGGGGAAAAACTGTTTTTT. Translated: CASSAAPGQGGEKLFF.

V usage is TRBV27 and J usage is TRBJ2-1; D is perhaps TRBD1 (6 bases). V was cut by 6 bases and J by 5 bases, with 14 bases left in between. The CDR3 runs to 14 residues. Germline CDR1 MNHEY, CDR2 SMNVEV (reference sequence). The CDR3 DNA follows: TGTGCCAGCAGCCTAACTACAGGGCACAATGAGCAGTTCTTC. Translating it yields CASSLTTGHNEQFF.

The chain combines TRBV7-2 with TRBJ2-2; D remains ambiguous. Trimming took off 2 bases at V and 2 bases at J, with 9 bases between the two ends. The CDR3 has 15 amino acids. Looked up from germline, CDR1 is SGHTA and CDR2 is FQGNSA. Written as DNA, the CDR3 is TGTGCCAGCAGCTTAACACCAGGCAACACCGGGGAGCTGTTTTTT. Amino acid sequence: CASSLTPGNTGELFF.

The V call is TRBV27, the J call TRBJ2-3, with D unresolved. The CDR3 totals 14 residues. Trimming stripped 4 bases from V and 0 bases from J, with 8 bases between. CDR1 MNHEY and CDR2 SMNVEV come from the germline V gene (reference sequence). The CDR3 reads CASSSPGSTDTQYF. CDR3 DNA: TGTGCCAGCAGTTCCCCGGGTAGCACAGATACGCAGTATTTT.

The V call is TRBV16, the J call TRBJ2-7; a possible D gene is TRBD1 (5 bases). With 0 bases removed from V and 0 bases from J, the gap between germline ends came to 12 bases. This CDR3 contains 16 residues. Germline V gives CDR1 KGHSY, CDR2 FQNENV. The CDR3 reads CASSQSGRDISYEQYF. CDR3 DNA: TGTGCCAGCAGCCAATCGGGGCGAGACATCTCCTACGAGCAGTACTTC.

This chain links TRBV2 with TRBJ2-3; D is ambiguous. V was shortened by 5 bases and J by 1 base, with 4 bases between the two germline ends. CDR3 size: 12 residues. The germline V gene has CDR1 SNHLY and CDR2 FYNNEI. The CDR3 DNA is TGTGCCAGCAGTTCTGGCACAGATACGCAGTATTTT. The encoded protein is CASSSGTDTQYF.

V and J are TRBV29-1 and TRBJ2-1; unclear D gene. Between the trimmed V and J ends, which lost 2 bases and 0 bases, there was a span of 14 bases. The CDR3 covers 16 residues. Germline loops: CDR1 SQVTM, CDR2 ANQGSEA. The CDR3 protein is CSVESPPSGSYNEQFF. CDR3 bases: TGCAGCGTTGAAAGTCCGCCGTCAGGCTCCTACAATGAGCAGTTCTTC.

J is TRBJ1-1 and V is TRBV7-9; tentative D call: TRBD1 (6 bases). V gave up 5 bases and J gave up 0 bases, with 13 bases separating them. Germline lookup yields CDR1 SEHNR and CDR2 FQNEAQ (reference sequence). The CDR3 sequence is 15 residues long. The CDR3 protein is CASSRPGTLNTEAFF. In nucleotides, the CDR3 is TGTGCCAGCAGCCGCCCAGGGACATTGAACACTGAAGCTTTCTTT. Full variable domain (remainder filled in from reference TRBV7-9 and TRBJ1-1): DTGVSQNPRHKITKRGQNVTFRCDPISEHNRLYWYRQTLGQGPEFLTYFQNEAQLEKSRLLSDRFSAERPKGSFSTLEIQRTEQGDSAMYLCASSRPGTLNTEAFFGQGTRLTVV.